These T cell receptor beta chains were read from a single sample in a study of regulatory T cells in long-lasting Graves disease. TCRdb itself ran the multiplex PCR reads through MiXCR, one entry per CDR3 protein. Among 200,000 to 300,000 distinct CDR3 sequences listed, just over 20% were seen once. The material was peripheral blood mononuclear cells (PBMCs), obtained at new diagnosis, from a patient treated with antithyroid drugs. Receptors originate from a female donor with Graves disease. Each CDR3 is given with its conserved first and last residue. Each record gives: D gene, clone size, V gene, J gene, CDR3 protein, CDR3 DNA. The D gene is left open where the match is weak. Rows may omit the clone size; those that give it use once, few, many or a size class.

TRBD2,.,TRBV2,TRBJ2-1,CASRTGLAGQSSYNEQFF,TGTGCCAGCAGGACTGGACTAGCGGGACAGAGCTCCTACAATGAGCAGTTCTTC
TRBD2,.,TRBV11-2,TRBJ2-1,CASSLGSRLAGGPGVGFF,TGTGCCAGCAGCTTAGGGTCCCGACTAGCGGGAGGGCCCGGTGTTGGGTTCTTC
.,many,TRBV20-1,TRBJ1-5,CSARSGRGRNQPQHF,TGCAGTGCTAGGAGCGGCCGGGGGCGTAATCAGCCCCAGCATTTT
TRBD2,many,TRBV7-3,TRBJ2-3,CASSHTSGGLDTQYF,TGTGCCAGCAGCCATACTAGCGGGGGTTTAGATACGCAGTATTTT
TRBD1,many,TRBV9,TRBJ1-2,CASSKRTGVVGYTF,TGTGCCAGCAGCAAAAGGACAGGGGTGGTAGGCTACACCTTC
.,few,TRBV20-1,TRBJ2-1,CSAPWGRLRAGEQLF,TGCAGTGCTCCCTGGGGGAGACTCCGGGCAGGGGAGCAGCTCTTC
.,.,TRBV6-2/TRBV6-3,TRBJ1-1,CASNNGAMNTEAFF,TGTGCCAGCAATAATGGGGCAATGAACACTGAAGCTTTCTTT
.,many,TRBV20-1,TRBJ2-7,CSAREQVNVEQYF,TGCAGTGCTAGAGAACAGGTTAATGTCGAGCAGTACTTC
TRBD2,.,TRBV5-1,TRBJ2-2,CASSRGLAESTGELFF,TGCGCCAGCAGCAGGGGACTAGCCGAGAGCACCGGGGAGCTGTTTTTT
.,.,TRBV14,TRBJ2-1,CASSPVAVAYNEQFF,TGTGCCAGCAGCCCGGTAGCGGTTGCCTACAATGAGCAGTTCTTC
.,many,TRBV6-5,TRBJ2-5,CASSSFYPQETQYF,TGTGCCAGCAGTTCCTTCTACCCCCAAGAGACCCAGTACTTC
.,many,TRBV2,TRBJ2-1,CASSKSGTLNEQFF,TGTGCCAGCAGTAAATCCGGGACCCTCAATGAGCAGTTCTTC
.,many,TRBV7-9,TRBJ1-2,CASSRGSSHGYTF,TGTGCCAGCAGCCGGGGGTCTTCTCATGGCTACACCTTC
TRBD2,many,TRBV20-1,TRBJ2-7,CSAETSGGTYEQYF,TGCAGTGCCGAGACTAGCGGGGGAACCTACGAGCAGTACTTC
.,many,TRBV7-9,TRBJ1-1,CASSPRTRLDTEAFF,TGTGCCAGCAGCCCTCGGACCCGGCTGGACACTGAAGCTTTCTTT
TRBD2,.,TRBV6-2/TRBV6-3,TRBJ2-7,CASSYSMISGSLAYEQYF,TGTGCCAGCAGTTACTCGATGATTAGCGGGAGTTTGGCGTACGAGCAGTACTTC
.,.,TRBV20-1,TRBJ2-5,CSARDPAGPKGTQYF,TGCAGTGCTAGAGATCCGGCTGGGCCTAAGGGGACCCAGTACTTC
.,many,TRBV28,TRBJ2-5,CASRSGPEQETQYF,TGTGCCAGCAGATCGGGACCGGAACAAGAGACCCAGTACTTC
.,many,TRBV24-1,TRBJ2-3,CAIGGGESTDTQYF,TGTGCCATCGGAGGGGGGGAAAGCACAGATACGCAGTATTTT
TRBD2,many,TRBV5-1,TRBJ2-3,CASSSGTSDSDTQYF,TGCGCCAGCAGCTCCGGGACTAGCGATTCAGATACGCAGTATTTT
.,many,TRBV7-9,TRBJ1-2,CASSLAAGSYGYTF,TGTGCCAGCAGCTTAGCGGCAGGGTCGTATGGCTACACCTTC
.,once,TRBV5-5,TRBJ2-1,CASSLVADSSYNEQFF,TGTGCCAGCAGCTTGGTGGCGGATAGCTCCTACAATGAGCAGTTCTTC
.,once,TRBV19,TRBJ2-4,CASSHFPQWMKAGAKNIQYF,TGTGCCAGTAGTCACTTTCCACAGTGGATGAAAGCGGGAGCCAAAAACATTCAGTACTTC
.,many,TRBV3-1,TRBJ2-7,CASSPMSSIYEQYF,TGTGCCAGCAGCCCTATGAGCTCGATCTACGAGCAGTACTTC
TRBD1,many,TRBV5-1,TRBJ1-5,CASTQTGEDNQPQHF,TGCGCCAGCACCCAGACAGGGGAGGACAATCAGCCCCAGCATTTT
.,many,TRBV29-1,TRBJ1-5,CSVAMTAGPQHF,TGCAGCGTAGCCATGACGGCTGGGCCCCAGCATTTT